Below, one T cell receptor beta chain is given with its context. Its matching antigen is unknown. PCR amplification relied on 60 Vbeta primers (plus 13 Jbeta primers). Sequencing was performed with immunoSEQ multiplex PCR; in TCRdb, only in-frame clones are kept and a portion is missing. The sample has 80,000 to 100,000 clones, about four fifths seen once. The data belong to a study of cytomegalovirus exposure and HLA in healthy donors. General study points: The listing of 150 to 200 TCR beta chains classed them as cytomegalovirus-associated. Later, an analysis showed that TCR beta chains associated with HLA were more clonally expanded than others that were equally common.

V shed 4 bases and J shed 10 bases, with 16 bases lying between them. Germline CDR1 GTSNPN, CDR2 SVGIG (reference sequence). The CDR3 totals 12 residues. Though probably carrying unrecorded immune exposures, donors were nominally healthy at sampling. V and J are TRBV30 and TRBJ2-5, with TRBD1 as a possible D gene (5 bases). Sequenced sample: PBMCs. The TCR sequence derives from a middle-aged man in good health and CMV-seropositive. The CDR3, as DNA: TGTGCCTGGACCCCCAGGGTGGGGCACCAGTACTTC. Residues: CAWTPRVGHQYF.